This T cell receptor (beta chain) stems from a study of blood T cell repertoires in COVID-19. Overall study: Samples representing acute and convalescent COVID-19 were sourced from the United States, Italy and Spain. T cells, B-cell-depleted T cells, or PBMCs supplied cDNA or gDNA.

After removal of 4 bases from V and 5 bases from J, the junction contained 3 bases not matched to a gene. This CDR3 has 14 residues. CDR1 and CDR2 from the germline V gene are SEHNR and FQNEAQ (reference sequence). Per the authors' pipeline: Reference gene primer amplification in the assay estimated nucleated cell counts. Profiled with immunoSEQ multiplex PCR; TCRdb holds only in-frame clones, not every one. The V and J calls and clone size are taken from that table; D and trimming were inferred from the DNA. The data hold approximately 74,000 clones, with more than 85% observed a single time. Material for sequencing was peripheral blood. The chain employs TRBV7-9 and TRBJ2-7; 12 bases fit TRBD1. This TCR was recovered from a woman between 55 and 75 years old with active COVID-19. DNA of the CDR3: TGTGCCAGCAGCTGGGACAGGGGGCGGAACGAGCAGTACTTC. Encoded protein: CASSWDRGRNEQYF.